This T cell receptor beta chain was obtained from a study of breast tumors, draining lymph nodes, adjacent tissues listed by TCRdb under 2016. A note on the overall study: Breast cancer patients provided tumor, adjacent nontumor tissue and axillary lymph nodes, and the study compared the TCR beta repertoires across these three sources. The study was designed to assess the relationships and possible T-cell exchange between tumor, surrounding tissue and draining lymph node repertoires in human breast cancer. What the work shows at the level of the full study, not this receptor alone: The similarity between tumor and nontumor tissue repertoires was significantly greater in luminal-like breast cancer than in basal-like breast cancer. The conclusion that tumor T cells originate in lymph nodes was presented as consistent with a hypothesis rather than as directly demonstrated. The data were considered consistent with the idea that most tumor T cells come from the lymph node and then expand in tumor tissue. T-cell repertoire diversity in tumors was found to be lower than in lymph nodes but higher than in nontumor tissue, and preferential V and J gene usage was observed.

Lymph node samples came from the axillary draining lymph nodes of breast cancer patients. Sequencing relied on an Illumina HiSeq 2000. TCR beta chain libraries were generated by multiplex PCR amplification. The amplified TCR beta chain products were analyzed by high-throughput sequencing. Using fastp trimming at Q25 and MiXCR clonotype assembly, TCRdb reanalyzed the public sequencing data and kept in-frame beta chains. CDR3 protein sequences are deduplicated, and each keeps its most common genes and DNA. This sample lists approximately 130,000 distinct CDR3 sequences; approximately 22% were detected once. 2% to 2.5% of the sample is in the top ten clones. In its sample, this clonotype was seen many times. The antigen it recognizes is unknown. Within one base of it there is no much larger clone, and no base qualities were kept. Sequencing was done on a sample of axillary lymph node tissue. This TCR came from a female donor with breast cancer. Some clones in this sample may be carry-over from other donors' samples.

The nucleotide sequence reads as follows: TGTGCCAGCAGCCCCGGGGGGGGTGCGGGGCAGACGAAAGAAAAACTGTTTTTT. Its amino acids are CASSPGGGAGQTKEKLFF. The chain uses TRBV7-9 and TRBJ1-4; possibly the D gene is TRBD1, per 5 matching bases. As encoded in the germline V gene (reference sequence), CDR1 is SEHNR while CDR2 is FQNEAQ. The CDR3 spans 18 residues, from the cysteine through the phenylalanine. The sequence is cut down to CDR3 DNA, 54 bases in frame from base 1. V loses 5 bases of germline sequence and J loses 8 bases, and the interval between the two ends is 27 bases.